One and the same sample provided the 24 T cell receptor beta chains below, sequenced in a study of regulatory T cells in long-lasting Graves disease. Time point of the sample: newly diagnosed GD, antithyroid drugs for less than 3 months. Following extraction of RNA from PBMCs, that RNA was used to make the TCR library. Libraries of TCR beta came from iRepertoire HTBI primers plus Arm-PCR of CDR3 regions. One entry per CDR3 protein results from TCRdb running MiXCR on the multiplex PCR reads. The table records fewer than 550,000 distinct CDR3 sequences, 15% to 20% of them present only once. The same sample was also studied in work on T cells in Graves' hyperthyroidism and ophthalmopathy.

The source material was peripheral blood mononuclear cells (PBMCs), sampled at new diagnosis, from a patient treated with antithyroid drugs. Receptors originate from a woman between 18 and 30 years old with Graves disease.

V and J are TRBV2 and TRBJ2-7; D not resolved. CDR1 SNHLY and CDR2 FYNNEI come from the germline V gene. V gave up 4 bases and J gave up 7 bases, with 11 bases separating them. This CDR3 is 12 amino acids long. For the CDR3, the DNA is TGTGCCAGCAGTGGTCGGGCACGGGAGCAGTACTTC. Protein sequence: CASSGRAREQYF. Full variable domain (rest looked up from reference TRBV2 and TRBJ2-7): EPEVTQTPSHQVTQMGQEVILRCVPISNHLYFYWYRQILGQKVEFLVSFYNNEISEKSEIFDDQFSVERPDGSNFTLKIRSTKLEDSAMYFCASSGRAREQYFGPGTRLTVT.

This clonotype was recorded at least ten times. The chain is built from TRBV20-1 and TRBJ2-1; D is unclear. Germline lookup yields CDR1 DFQATT and CDR2 SNEGSKA (reference sequence). With 5 bases removed from V and 0 bases from J, the gap between germline ends came to 11 bases. This CDR3 region has 14 residues. This CDR3 reads CSASTPSSYNEQFF. The CDR3 region has the DNA TGCAGTGCTTCAACCCCGAGCTCCTACAATGAGCAGTTCTTC.

V gene TRBV20-1 combines with J gene TRBJ2-2; 13 bases map to TRBD2. The CDR3 has 18 amino acids. The ends lost 0 bases at V and 4 bases at J; junction bases unmatched: 8. CDR1 and CDR2 (germline): DFQATT, SNEGSKA (reference sequence). CDR3 loop: CSARDLLAGGPGTGELFF. Here the CDR3 DNA reads TGCAGTGCTAGAGATCTACTAGCGGGAGGGCCCGGCACCGGGGAGCTGTTTTTT.

This clonotype has only a few counts. CDR3 sequence (DNA): TGTGCCAGCAGTTTGAGACAGGTTTACAATGAGCAGTTCTTC. Its protein product is CASSLRQVYNEQFF. This chain links TRBV27 with TRBJ2-1; D perhaps matches TRBD1 (6 bases). Trimming left V 3 bases short and J 4 bases short, with 10 bases between. The CDR3 spans 14 residues. Germline CDR1 and CDR2: MNHEY and SMNVEV (reference sequence).

There are many counts of this clonotype. The chain joins TRBV2 to TRBJ2-6, with D possibly matching TRBD1 (6 bases). The CDR3 is 17 amino acids. V was pared by 2 bases and J by 3 bases, with 14 bases between. Germline CDR1 is SNHLY and CDR2 is FYNNEI. CDR3 nucleotide sequence: TGTGCCAGCAGTGAAATGCAGGGGTTGGGTGGGGCCAACGTCCTGACTTTC. Protein sequence: CASSEMQGLGGANVLTF.

This clonotype occurred many times. This chain joins TRBV28 and TRBJ2-1, with 12 bases that match TRBD2. In germline, CDR1 is MDHEN, CDR2 SYDVKM. The CDR3 is 16 amino acids. J was trimmed by 5 bases and V by 6 bases; bases with no gene match: 8. CDR3 sequence (DNA): TGTGCCAGCAGCCGTCTGCGACTAGCGGGAGACAATGAGCAGTTCTTC. Translating gives CASSRLRLAGDNEQFF. Full variable domain (remainder filled in from reference TRBV28 and TRBJ2-1): DVKVTQSSRYLVKRTGEKVFLECVQDMDHENMFWYRQDPGLGLRLIYFSYDVKMKEKGDIPEGYSVSREKKERFSLILESASTNQTSMYLCASSRLRLAGDNEQFFGPGTRLTVL.

The chain carries TRBV27 and TRBJ2-1, with TRBD2 matching over 8 bases. Germline CDR1 reads MNHEY; CDR2 reads SMNVEV (reference sequence). The CDR3 length is 17 residues. Trimming took 2 bases from V and 3 from J; bases not matched to a gene: 9. CDR3 region: CASSLRLGTRIYNEQFF. CDR3 DNA sequence: TGTGCCAGCAGTTTACGCCTCGGGACTAGGATCTACAATGAGCAGTTCTTC.

The chain carries TRBV7-2 and TRBJ2-5; D is undetermined. V lost 0 bases and J 5 bases, leaving 7 bases between the germline ends. CDR3 length equals 13 residues. Germline lookup yields CDR1 SGHTA and CDR2 FQGNSA. In nucleotides, the CDR3 is TGTGCCAGCAGCTTAGCAGTATCTGAGACCCAGTACTTC. This translates into CASSLAVSETQYF.

There are many counts of this clonotype. The V and J genes are TRBV24-1 and TRBJ2-3; a weak D match, TRBD1 (5 bases). The V gene lost 4 bases and the J gene lost 3 bases, with 19 bases spanning the gap. The CDR3 runs 17 residues. CDR1 is KGHDR, CDR2 SFDVKD, per germline. CDR3 DNA sequence: TGTGCCACCAGTGACACGATGGACATGGGAAGTACAGATACGCAGTATTTT. Its translation is CATSDTMDMGSTDTQYF.

This clonotype turned up a few times. The chain is built from TRBV27 and TRBJ1-5, with TRBD1 identical over 8 bases. Germline loops: CDR1 MNHEY, CDR2 SMNVEV (reference sequence). Losses at the gene ends were 5 bases for V and 6 bases for J; bases not matched to a gene: 6. This CDR3 is built from 14 residues. CDR3 bases: TGTGCCAGCAGTCCTAACAGGGGGTTTCAGCCCCAGCATTTT. It specifies CASSPNRGFQPQHF.

This clonotype was seen repeatedly, ten times or more. The genes are TRBV12-3 or TRBV12-4 and TRBJ2-1, with 11 bases lining up with TRBD2. With V trimmed by 7 bases and J by 4 bases, 9 bases remained unmatched. This CDR3 region has 16 residues. CDR3 amino acids: CASTSTGTSGYNEQFF. The CDR3 DNA reads as TGTGCCAGCACCTCCACCGGGACTAGCGGTTACAATGAGCAGTTCTTC.

This clonotype showed up just a few times. J is TRBJ2-7 and V is TRBV9; 14 nucleotides match TRBD2. Trimming took 0 bases from V and 3 from J; bases not matched to a gene: 2. The CDR3 loop spans 16 amino acids. CDR1 and CDR2 from the germline V gene are SGDLS and YYNGEE. CDR3 protein: CASSVEGLAGDYEQYF. In DNA, the CDR3 is TGTGCCAGCAGCGTAGAGGGACTAGCGGGAGACTACGAGCAGTACTTC.

The rearrangement joins TRBV9 to TRBJ2-5; possibly TRBD1 or TRBD2 for D (6 bases each). CDR1 and CDR2 from the germline V gene are SGDLS and YYNGEE. V lost 6 bases to trimming and J lost 1 base, with 22 bases between them. The CDR3 sequence is 17 residues long. The CDR3 bases are TGTGCCAGCATCGAGGAACCGGGGGCCGATACCCAAGAGACCCAGTACTTC. Translating gives CASIEEPGADTQETQYF.

The table lists this clonotype with a few counts. The rearrangement joins TRBV6-2 or TRBV6-3 to TRBJ1-5; the match to TRBD1 covers 9 bases. V shed 0 bases and J 1 base; nucleotides not matched to a gene: 1. This CDR3 has 16 residues. Germline CDR1 and CDR2: MNHEY and SVGEGT. DNA of the CDR3: TGTGCCAGCAGTTACTCGACAGGGGGGAGCAATCAGCCCCAGCATTTT. It translates to CASSYSTGGSNQPQHF.

This rearrangement joins TRBV20-1 to TRBJ2-7, with TRBD2 matching 8 bases. CDR3 length: 13 residues. Germline V gives CDR1 DFQATT, CDR2 SNEGSKA (reference sequence). V lost 6 bases, J lost 3 bases, and 7 bases stayed unmatched. CDR3 in amino acids: CSAVSAGGYEQYF. The CDR3 DNA reads TGCAGTGCCGTCTCGGCGGGAGGCTACGAGCAGTACTTC.

The genes are TRBV19 and TRBJ2-4; 9 bases are shared with TRBD2. Germline V CDR1 and CDR2: LNHDA, SQIVND (reference sequence). The CDR3 is 15 residues long. V lost 3 bases and J lost 8; bases outside the gene matches: 8. The CDR3 is CASSIVLAGSYIQYF. The CDR3 DNA reads TGTGCCAGTAGTATCGTGCTAGCGGGAAGTTACATTCAGTACTTC.

This clonotype was found many times. The chain has TRBV18 and TRBJ2-3; D is uncertain. Trimming took 3 bases from V and 2 from J, leaving 15 bases between them. This CDR3 spans 16 amino acids. Germline V CDR1 and CDR2: KGHSH, LQKENI. The CDR3 reads CASSPYRPAPTDTQYF. The CDR3 nucleotides are TGTGCCAGCTCACCGTACCGACCGGCCCCCACAGATACGCAGTATTTT.

This clonotype came up a few times. The rearrangement joins TRBV6-1 to TRBJ2-4, with 8 bases fitting TRBD1. Germline V gene data show CDR1 as MNHNS and CDR2 as SASEGT. J lost 0 bases, V lost 3 bases, and 7 bases had no gene match. The CDR3 loop spans 17 amino acids. The CDR3 bases are TGTGCCAGCAGTGAGTTGGGGACAGGTGAAGCCAAAAACATTCAGTACTTC. This translates into CASSELGTGEAKNIQYF.

This clonotype was counted at least ten times. This chain links TRBV28 with TRBJ2-7, with no clear D. CDR3 length: 11 residues. V gave up 6 bases and J gave up 2 bases, with 5 bases separating them. Germline V gene data show CDR1 as MDHEN and CDR2 as SYDVKM. CDR3 residues: CASSPAYEQYF. In DNA, the CDR3 is TGTGCCAGCAGCCCAGCCTACGAGCAGTACTTC.

This clonotype was seen just once. The chain employs TRBV6-1 and TRBJ1-5; a possible D gene is TRBD1 (5 bases). Germline CDR1 MNHNS, CDR2 SASEGT. V gave up 2 bases and J gave up 4 bases, with 15 bases separating them. The CDR3 is 16 amino acids. The CDR3 nucleotides read TGTGCCAGCAGTGAATACAGGAGTCTGGGAAATCAGCCCCAGCATTTT. Its translation is CASSEYRSLGNQPQHF.

This clonotype was found many times. The V gene is TRBV6-2 or TRBV6-3, the J gene TRBJ2-3; TRBD2 matches 7 bases. The germline V gene encodes CDR1 MNHEY and CDR2 SVGEGT. V trimming: 2 bases; J trimming: 4 bases; junction bases outside the gene matches: 3. This CDR3 comprises 14 residues. CDR3 sequence (DNA): TGTGCCAGCAGTTACCGGGGGAGGGCAGATACGCAGTATTTT. Translated, it gives CASSYRGRADTQYF.

This clonotype was detected many times. The chain couples TRBV20-1 to TRBJ2-5; unclear D gene. CDR1 is DFQATT and CDR2 is SNEGSKA in the germline V gene (reference sequence). The CDR3 runs 11 residues. Trimming shortened V by 1 base and J by 6 bases, and 6 bases separated the two germline ends. The CDR3: CSARGSQTQYF. CDR3 in DNA: TGCAGTGCTAGAGGTAGCCAGACCCAGTACTTC.

This clonotype was picked up a small number of times. The chain recombines TRBV7-9 with TRBJ2-7, with no clear D. The CDR3 runs to 14 residues. Germline V lookup: CDR1 SEHNR, CDR2 FQNEAQ (reference sequence). Trimming stripped 0 bases from V and 3 bases from J, with 9 bases between. CDR3 nucleotides: TGTGCCAGCAGCTTAGCGCTGTCTAACTACGAGCAGTACTTC. This sequence encodes CASSLALSNYEQYF.

This clonotype was detected a few times. The chain uses TRBV4-1 and TRBJ1-2; D uncertain. The CDR3 is 13 amino acids. V was clipped by 1 base and J by 8 bases, with 11 bases between them. Germline V gene lookup returns CDR1 MGHRA and CDR2 YSYEKL. Here the CDR3 DNA reads TGCGCCAGCAGCCAAGTAGGGTTATACGGCTACACCTTC. Translation: CASSQVGLYGYTF.